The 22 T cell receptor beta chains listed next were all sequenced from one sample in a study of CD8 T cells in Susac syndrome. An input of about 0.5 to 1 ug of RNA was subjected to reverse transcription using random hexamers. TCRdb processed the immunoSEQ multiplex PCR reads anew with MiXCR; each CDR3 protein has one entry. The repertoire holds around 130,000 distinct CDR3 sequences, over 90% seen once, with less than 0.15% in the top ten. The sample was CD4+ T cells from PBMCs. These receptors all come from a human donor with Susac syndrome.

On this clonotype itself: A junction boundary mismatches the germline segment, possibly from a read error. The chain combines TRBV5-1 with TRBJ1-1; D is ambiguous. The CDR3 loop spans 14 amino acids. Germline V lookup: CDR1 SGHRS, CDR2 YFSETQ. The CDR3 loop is CAGSLQREDTEAFF. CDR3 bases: TGCGCCGGCAGCTTACAGAGGGAGGACACTGAAGCTTTCTTT.

The chain's CDR3 is CASSARSTGGIHEQFF. Written as DNA, the CDR3 is TGTGCCAGCAGCGCCCGATCCACCGGAGGGATCCATGAGCAGTTCTTC. V is TRBV9 and J is TRBJ2-1; a weak D match, TRBD2 (6 bases). The CDR3 contains 16 residues. Germline lookup yields CDR1 SGDLS and CDR2 YYNGEE. V was pared by 3 bases and J by 8 bases, with 21 bases between.

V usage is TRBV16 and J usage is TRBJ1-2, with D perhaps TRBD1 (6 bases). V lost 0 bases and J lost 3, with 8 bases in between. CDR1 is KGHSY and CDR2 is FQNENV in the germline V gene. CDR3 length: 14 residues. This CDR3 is CASSQSTGYYGYTF. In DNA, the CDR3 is TGTGCCAGCAGCCAATCGACAGGTTACTATGGCTACACCTTC. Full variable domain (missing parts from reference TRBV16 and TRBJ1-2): GEEVAQTPKHLVRGEGQKAKLYCAPIKGHSYVFWYQQVLKNEFKFLISFQNENVFDETGMPKERFSAKCLPNSPCSLEIQATKLEDSAVYFCASSQSTGYYGYTFGSGTRLTVV.

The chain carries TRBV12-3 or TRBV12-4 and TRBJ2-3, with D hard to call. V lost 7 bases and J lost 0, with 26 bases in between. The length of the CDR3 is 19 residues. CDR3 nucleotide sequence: TGTGCCAGCATTCTGGAGCCCCTCCCCTGGGAATATAGCACAGATACGCAGTATTTT. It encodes CASILEPLPWEYSTDTQYF.

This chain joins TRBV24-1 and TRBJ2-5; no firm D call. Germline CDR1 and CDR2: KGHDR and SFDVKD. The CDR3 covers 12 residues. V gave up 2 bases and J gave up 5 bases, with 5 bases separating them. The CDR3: CATSDSRETQYF. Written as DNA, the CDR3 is TGTGCCACCAGTGATTCGAGGGAGACCCAGTACTTC.

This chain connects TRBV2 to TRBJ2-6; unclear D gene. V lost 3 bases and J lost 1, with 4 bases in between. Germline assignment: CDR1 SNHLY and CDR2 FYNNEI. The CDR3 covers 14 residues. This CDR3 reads CASSDPSGANVLTF. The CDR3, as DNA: TGTGCCAGCAGTGACCCTTCTGGGGCCAACGTCCTGACTTTC.

CDR3 in DNA: TGCGCCAGCAGCCAAGATCGGGCTAGCGGGGTCTACTTC. Protein: CASSQDRASGVYF. The chain recombines TRBV4-3 with TRBJ2-7; 9 nucleotides line up with TRBD2. The V gene's germline CDR1 is LGHNA and CDR2 YSLEER. J was trimmed by 13 bases and V by 0 bases; bases with no gene match: 7. This CDR3 contains 13 residues.

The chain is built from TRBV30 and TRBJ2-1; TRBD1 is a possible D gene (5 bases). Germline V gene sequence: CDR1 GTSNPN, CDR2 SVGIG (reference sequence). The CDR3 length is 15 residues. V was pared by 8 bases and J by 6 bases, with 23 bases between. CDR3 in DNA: TGTGCCGGCTCCCAGACAGCCATTGGCATCAATGAGCAGTTCTTC. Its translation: CAGSQTAIGINEQFF.

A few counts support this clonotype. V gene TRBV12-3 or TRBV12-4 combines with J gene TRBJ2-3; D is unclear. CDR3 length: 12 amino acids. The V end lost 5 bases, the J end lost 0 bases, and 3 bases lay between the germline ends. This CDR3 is CASSTSTDTQYF. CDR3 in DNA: TGTGCCAGCAGTACTAGCACAGATACGCAGTATTTT.

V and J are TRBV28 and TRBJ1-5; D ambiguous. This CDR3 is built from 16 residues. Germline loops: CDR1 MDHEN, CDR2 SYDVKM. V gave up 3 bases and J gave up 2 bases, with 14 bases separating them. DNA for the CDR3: TGTGCCAGCAGTTTGGCAGCTCAGGTACGCAATCAGCCCCAGCATTTT. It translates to CASSLAAQVRNQPQHF.

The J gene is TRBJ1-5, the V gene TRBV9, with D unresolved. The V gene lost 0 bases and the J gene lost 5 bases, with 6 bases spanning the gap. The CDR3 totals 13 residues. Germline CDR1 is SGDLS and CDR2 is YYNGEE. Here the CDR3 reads CASSVVLYQPQHF. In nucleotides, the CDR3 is TGTGCCAGCAGCGTAGTCCTTTATCAGCCCCAGCATTTT.

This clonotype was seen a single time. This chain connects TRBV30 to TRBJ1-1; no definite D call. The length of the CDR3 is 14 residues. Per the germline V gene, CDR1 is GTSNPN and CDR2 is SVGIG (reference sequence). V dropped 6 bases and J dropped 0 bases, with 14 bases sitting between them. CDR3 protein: CACALGRLNTEAFF. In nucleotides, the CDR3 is TGTGCCTGTGCCTTAGGCCGGCTGAACACTGAAGCTTTCTTT.

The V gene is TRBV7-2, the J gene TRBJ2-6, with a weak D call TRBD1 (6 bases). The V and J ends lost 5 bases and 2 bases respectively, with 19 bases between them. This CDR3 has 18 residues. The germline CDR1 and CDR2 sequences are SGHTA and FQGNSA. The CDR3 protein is CASSPRGTARAGANVLTF. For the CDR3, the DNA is TGTGCCAGCAGCCCAAGGGGGACGGCAAGGGCTGGGGCCAACGTCCTGACTTTC.

CDR3 nucleotide sequence: TGTGCCAGCAGTTATTCCGTTACTCAGTACTTC. As protein: CASSYSVTQYF. The rearrangement joins TRBV12-3 or TRBV12-4 to TRBJ2-5; D gene uncertain. This CDR3 has 11 residues. Trimming stripped 4 bases from V and 11 bases from J, with 11 bases between.

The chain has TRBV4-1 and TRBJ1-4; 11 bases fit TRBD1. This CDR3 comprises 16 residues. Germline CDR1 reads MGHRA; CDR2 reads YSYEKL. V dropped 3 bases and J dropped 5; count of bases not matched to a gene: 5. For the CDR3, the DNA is TGCGCCAGCAGCCAGACCGGGACAGGGGGAAATGAAAAACTGTTTTTT. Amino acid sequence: CASSQTGTGGNEKLFF.

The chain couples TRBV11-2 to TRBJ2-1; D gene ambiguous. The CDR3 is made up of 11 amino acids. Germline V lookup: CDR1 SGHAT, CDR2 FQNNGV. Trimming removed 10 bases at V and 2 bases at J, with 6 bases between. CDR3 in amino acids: CATQAYNEQFF. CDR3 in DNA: TGTGCCACTCAAGCCTACAATGAGCAGTTCTTC. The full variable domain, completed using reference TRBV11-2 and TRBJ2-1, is EAGVAQSPRYKIIEKRQSVAFWCNPISGHATLYWYQQILGQGPKLLIQFQNNGVVDDSQLPKDRFSAERLKGVDSTLKIQPAKLEDSAVYLCATQAYNEQFFGPGTRLTVL.

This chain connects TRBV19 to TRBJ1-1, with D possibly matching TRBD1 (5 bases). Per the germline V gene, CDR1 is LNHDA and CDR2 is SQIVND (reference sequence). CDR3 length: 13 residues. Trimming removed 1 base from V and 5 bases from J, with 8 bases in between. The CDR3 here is CASSIARETEAFF. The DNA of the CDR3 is TGTGCCAGTAGTATAGCCAGGGAGACTGAAGCTTTCTTT.

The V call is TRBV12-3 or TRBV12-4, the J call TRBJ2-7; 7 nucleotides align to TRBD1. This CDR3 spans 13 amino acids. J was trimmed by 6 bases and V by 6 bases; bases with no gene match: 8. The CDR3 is CASRNTGAGEQYF. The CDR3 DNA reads TGTGCCAGCAGAAACACAGGGGCAGGCGAGCAGTACTTC.

CDR3 protein: CSKTPGLATYEQYF. The CDR3 DNA is TGCAGTAAGACCCCGGGACTAGCGACCTACGAGCAGTACTTC. This rearrangement joins TRBV20-1 to TRBJ2-7, with 10 bases matching TRBD2. The germline CDR1 and CDR2 sequences are DFQATT and SNEGSKA (reference sequence). V was clipped by 8 bases and J by 2 bases; unmatched bases: 9. CDR3 length: 14 residues.

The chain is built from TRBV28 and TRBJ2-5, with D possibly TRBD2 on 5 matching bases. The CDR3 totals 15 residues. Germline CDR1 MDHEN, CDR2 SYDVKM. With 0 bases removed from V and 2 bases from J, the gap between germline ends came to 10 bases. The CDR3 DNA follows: TGTGCCAGCAGTTTATGGGGCAGAGGGCAAGAGACCCAGTACTTC. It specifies CASSLWGRGQETQYF.

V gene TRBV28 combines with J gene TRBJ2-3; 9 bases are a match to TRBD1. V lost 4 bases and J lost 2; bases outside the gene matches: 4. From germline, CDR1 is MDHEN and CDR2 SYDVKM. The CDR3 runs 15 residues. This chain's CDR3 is CASSWGTGPTDTQYF. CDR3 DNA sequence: TGTGCCAGCAGTTGGGGGACAGGGCCCACAGATACGCAGTATTTT.

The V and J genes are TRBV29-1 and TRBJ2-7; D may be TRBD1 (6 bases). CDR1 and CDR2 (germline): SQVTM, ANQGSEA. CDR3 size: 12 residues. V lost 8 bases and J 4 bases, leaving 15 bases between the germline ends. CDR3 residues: CSFSQGFYEQYF. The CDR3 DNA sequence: TGCAGCTTCTCCCAGGGGTTTTACGAGCAGTACTTC.